The sequence of this TCR beta chain was determined in a study of graft-versus-host responses after intestinal transplantation. In the study overall: Once they had received anti-thymocyte globulin induction, all recipients took tacrolimus and steroids for approximately 3 years. Study observations and caveats: Recipient marrow contained GvH clones, some of which appeared first in ileum or blood. Individuals carrying graft-donor T cell macrochimerism showed high graft-versus-host to host-versus-graft clonal ratios in allografts.

In the case of this clone: Its target is not known.

The CDR3 consists of 13 residues. Germline V gene sequence: CDR1 SGHNT, CDR2 YYREEE (reference sequence). Trimming took 3 bases from V and 0 from J, leaving 5 bases between them. The data were produced by immunoSEQ multiplex PCR, yet TCRdb's version contains in-frame clones alone and is incomplete. The sample holds roughly 38,000 clones, over 85% seen once. The source is a human donor who was the organ donor for an intestinal transplant. The chain couples TRBV5-4 to TRBJ2-3; TRBD1 or TRBD2 may be the D gene (5 bases each). The sample consisted of unstimulated CD8+ T cells sorted from spleen or lymph node cells, taken before transplant. CDR3 sequence: CASSWDSTDTQYF. DNA for the CDR3: TGTGCCAGCAGCTGGGACAGCACAGATACGCAGTATTTT.